This TCR beta chain was sequenced for a study of T cells in Graves' hyperthyroidism and ophthalmopathy. The source material, RNA transcripts, was used to amplify TCR beta CDR3 regions. The TCR CDR3 first-round RT-PCR relied on the HTBI primer set. TCRdb re-analysed the multiplex PCR reads in MiXCR, keeping a single row per CDR3 protein. There are about 420,000 distinct CDR3 sequences in the sample; approximately 15% occur only once, and around 7.3% lies in the top ten. This clonotype occurred many times. V was pared by 5 bases and J by 7 bases, with 11 bases between. This CDR3 region has 13 residues. Germline V lookup: CDR1 SNHLY, CDR2 FYNNEI.

This clonotype was obtained from a woman under 30 with Graves' hyperthyroidism. Sequences were obtained from blood. The J gene is TRBJ1-4, the V gene TRBV2; D call uncertain. Written as DNA, the CDR3 is TGTGCCAGCAGTTGGGATAACTCTGAAAAACTGTTTTTT. It codes for CASSWDNSEKLFF.